A selection of T cell receptor beta chains follows, all from one sample in a study of cytomegalovirus exposure and HLA in healthy donors. Sequencing used immunoSEQ multiplex PCR; TCRdb keeps in-frame clones, though not all of them. This table has roughly 80,000 clones, 67% appearing once. The sequenced sample consisted of PBMCs. These receptors were obtained from a woman in her 50s in good health and CMV-seropositive. The CDR3 runs from the conserved cysteine through the conserved F or W. The order of the fields is V gene, J gene, clone size, D gene, CDR3 protein. The D gene is left open where the match is weak. The listing skips clone size in some rows; elsewhere it reads once, few, many or a size class.

>TRBV5-4|TRBJ1-3|few|.
CASSLLGGGNTIYF
>TRBV9|TRBJ2-6|.|.
CASSVLSGANVLTF
>TRBV7-6|TRBJ2-3|.|TRBD2
CASSSRASGMSTDTQYF
>TRBV7-9|TRBJ2-7|.|.
CASSRKRGSAEQYF
>TRBV10-3|TRBJ2-6|.|.
CAISESKGDSGANVLTF
>TRBV13|TRBJ1-1|once|.
CASSLRGNTEAFF
>TRBV25-1|TRBJ1-6|many|TRBD1
CASSADRGYSPLHF
>TRBV9|TRBJ2-2|.|.
CASSVYSFTGELFF
>TRBV2|TRBJ1-1|.|TRBD1
CARTGYDGPNTEAFF
>TRBV5-8|TRBJ1-5|.|.
CASSLTAGADQPQHF
>TRBV5-4|TRBJ1-2|.|.
CASSLNRIYGYTF
>TRBV19|.|.|TRBD1
CASSRDRGTYEQYF
>TRBV7-9|TRBJ2-5|.|TRBD2
CSSSLARGGRYF
>TRBV28|TRBJ1-4|.|.
CASSLNFYRRNGTNEKLFF
>TRBV5-4|TRBJ1-6|.|TRBD1
CASSPGGTVSNSPLHF
>TRBV5-6|TRBJ2-5|.|TRBD2
CASAPAGEETQYF
>TRBV6-1|TRBJ1-5|.|.
CASSPSRHQPQHF
>TRBV5-1|TRBJ1-2|.|.
CASSLDTGYGYTF
>TRBV6-1|TRBJ1-5|.|.
CASSERGGDQPQHF
>TRBV19|TRBJ2-1|.|TRBD2
CASSPTSGGFYNEQFF
>TRBV28|TRBJ1-6|once|TRBD1
CASSPRDRDSSPLHF
>TRBV15|TRBJ2-3|.|TRBD2
CATSRLAGGSADTQYF
>TRBV10-2|TRBJ2-7|.|.
CASTGFDEQYF
>TRBV7-6|TRBJ1-3|.|TRBD1
CASSLEGQGAPGNTIYF
>TRBV11-1|TRBJ1-2|.|TRBD1
CASSLDRGNSNYGYTF
>TRBV7-9|TRBJ1-2|.|TRBD1
CASREQGGYGYTF
>TRBV6-5|TRBJ2-5|.|.
CASSYSSGVQETQYF
>TRBV7-9|TRBJ2-1|.|.
CASSLVRGGDEQFF
>TRBV6-1|TRBJ1-5|.|.
CASSEAALTGNQPQHF
>TRBV27|TRBJ1-1|.|TRBD1
CASSFGTGAREAFF
>TRBV10-2|TRBJ1-5|.|TRBD1
CASTEAGGIWGNQPQHF
>TRBV7-6|TRBJ2-3|.|TRBD2
CASSLRGGQSTDTQYF
>TRBV7-3|TRBJ2-2|.|.
CASSNVGGGQDRAGELFF
>TRBV5-1|TRBJ1-1|few|.
CASKEGWGGTEAFF
>TRBV6-4|TRBJ2-3|.|.
CASSPGQRATDTQYF
>TRBV21-1|TRBJ1-1|.|.
CASILTNPGVLHGEAFF
>TRBV27|TRBJ2-5|.|.
CASSPSSGEVQETQYF
>TRBV10-1|TRBJ2-3|medium-sized|TRBD2
CASSALAGGTQYF
>TRBV6-4|TRBJ2-3|once|.
CATSLRGDTQYF
>TRBV2|TRBJ1-5|few|.
CASSPTGPPQHF
>TRBV2|TRBJ2-2|once|.
CASSVFRGSGELFF